A single sample gave rise to the 10 T cell receptor beta chains below, sequenced in a study of T cell clones after liver transplantation. The protocol was immunoSEQ multiplex PCR, while the TCRdb copy is restricted to in-frame clones and leaves out a portion. The sample includes 55,000 to 75,000 clones, 70% seen only once; the top ten take 2.8%. The sequencing used CD4+ T cells from blood, collected at the approximately 15-month timepoint. These receptors came from a human patient who received a liver transplant. Some T cells may originate from the graft donor.

J is TRBJ2-3 and V is TRBV30, with 9 bases fitting TRBD2. The germline V gene has CDR1 GTSNPN and CDR2 SVGIG (reference sequence). Trimming cost V 4 bases and J 6 bases; bases outside gene matches: 8. This CDR3 region has 14 residues. CDR3 in DNA: TGTGCCTGGATTCCCCGCGGGGGGGCGGATACGCAGTATTTT. Protein product: CAWIPRGGADTQYF.

This clone has only one observation. The rearrangement links TRBV19 to TRBJ1-1; TRBD1 matches at 9 bases. The CDR3 is made up of 13 amino acids. Unmatched junction bases numbered 6, after V lost 8 bases and J lost 5 bases. Germline V CDR1 and CDR2: LNHDA, SQIVND (reference sequence). The CDR3 DNA reads TGTGCCAGTGGCGGGACAGGGTCAACTGAAGCTTTCTTT. As protein: CASGGTGSTEAFF.

The chain couples TRBV29-1 to TRBJ2-6, with D hard to call. CDR1 and CDR2 (germline): SQVTM, ANQGSEA. V gave up 6 bases and J gave up 1 base, with 4 bases separating them. The CDR3 contains 12 residues. CDR3 region: CSVGSGANVLTF. CDR3 nucleotide sequence: TGCAGCGTGGGATCTGGGGCCAACGTCCTGACTTTC.

This clone was observed once. This chain uses TRBV7-2 with TRBJ2-3; D is unresolved. The CDR3 length is 14 residues. Trimming removed 3 bases at V and 6 bases at J, with 13 bases between. Germline CDR1 reads SGHTA; CDR2 reads FQGNSA. The CDR3 nucleotides read TGTGCCAGCAGCTTCGATCCTTTTGCGGATACGCAGTATTTT. Amino acids: CASSFDPFADTQYF.

The chain recombines TRBV15 with TRBJ1-1; TRBD1 agrees at 8 bases. Looked up from germline, CDR1 is LNHNV and CDR2 is YYDKDF (reference sequence). This CDR3 spans 14 amino acids. Unmatched junction bases numbered 8, after V lost 1 base and J lost 10 bases. Here the CDR3 DNA reads TGTGCCACCAGCAGAGCGACAGGGGAAGTAGGAGCTTTCTTT. Protein product: CATSRATGEVGAFF.

The chain carries TRBV28 and TRBJ2-7; 9 nucleotides line up with TRBD2. The CDR3 is made up of 16 amino acids. Germline assignment: CDR1 MDHEN and CDR2 SYDVKM. J was trimmed by 2 bases and V by 6 bases; bases with no gene match: 11. CDR3 in amino acids: CASSPSLAGIAYEQYF. The CDR3 DNA reads TGTGCCAGCAGCCCTTCCCTAGCGGGGATAGCCTACGAGCAGTACTTC.

CDR3 coding DNA: TGTGCCATCAGTAACCGGGGGGGACAGGGTGGTGGCTACACCTTC. As protein: CAISNRGGQGGGYTF. The rearrangement links TRBV10-3 to TRBJ1-2, with 9 bases lining up with TRBD1. CDR1 is ENHRY, CDR2 SYGVKD, per germline. J lost 7 bases, V lost 5 bases, and 11 bases had no gene match. CDR3 length: 15 residues.

This clone has more than one count but fewer than ten. The V and J genes are TRBV5-6 and TRBJ1-3; D is uncertain. Trimming pared 1 base from V and 6 bases from J, leaving 2 bases between. CDR3 length: 11 amino acids. Germline CDR1 reads SGHDT; CDR2 reads YYEEEE. The CDR3 DNA is TGTGCCAGCAGCTTGAAAAACACCATATATTTT. Protein sequence: CASSLKNTIYF.

This sequence joins TRBV5-5 and TRBJ1-1, with 7 bases aligning to TRBD1. The CDR3 consists of 15 residues. Trimming removed 3 bases from V and 6 bases from J; junction bases left unmatched: 11. CDR1 is SGHKS and CDR2 is YYEKEE in the germline V gene (reference sequence). CDR3 sequence reads: CASSSATTGEAEAFF. CDR3 nucleotides: TGTGCCAGCAGCTCGGCCACCACAGGGGAGGCTGAAGCTTTCTTT. The full variable domain, with the rest looked up from reference TRBV5-5 and TRBJ1-1, is DAGVTQSPTHLIKTRGQQVTLRCSPISGHKSVSWYQQVLGQGPQFIFQYYEKEERGRGNFPDRFSARQFPNYSSELNVNALLLGDSALYLCASSSATTGEAEAFFGQGTRLTVV.

The rearrangement joins TRBV7-8 to TRBJ1-5; weak D call: TRBD1 (6 bases). With 3 bases removed from V and 4 bases from J, the gap between germline ends came to 10 bases. CDR3 length: 14 residues. The germline gives CDR1 SGHVS, CDR2 FQNEAQ. This chain's CDR3 is CASSFAGANQPQHF. The CDR3 DNA reads TGTGCCAGCAGCTTTGCAGGGGCTAATCAGCCCCAGCATTTT.